This is a list of T cell receptor beta chains from one sample in a study of siplizumab effects on memory and regulatory T cells. Clones were sequenced by immunoSEQ multiplex PCR, and TCRdb holds only the in-frame ones, with some missing. The profile shows under 95,000 clones, 94% of them singletons. The sequencing sample was made of non-Treg CD4+ T cells sorted from blood. The source of these receptors is a human donor in good health. CDR3s include the opening cysteine and the closing phenylalanine or tryptophan. Fields, in order: CDR3 protein, CDR3 DNA, J gene, clone size, D gene, V gene. The D gene is left open where the match is weak. The listing skips clone size in some rows; elsewhere it reads once, few, many or a size class.

CASSSGTGAGTGELFF | TGTGCCAGCAGCTCCGGGACAGGGGCGGGCACCGGGGAGCTGTTTTTT | TRBJ2-2 | . | TRBD1 | TRBV7-2
CASSQSGHGEGYGYTF | TGCGCCAGCAGCCAATCCGGACACGGGGAGGGCTATGGCTACACCTTC | TRBJ1-2 | . | . | TRBV4-1
CASSQSVPPGRQEKLFF | TGTGCCAGCAGCCAATCCGTGCCTCCGGGACGACAGGAAAAACTGTTTTTT | TRBJ1-4 | . | . | TRBV4-2
CASSLLEGNGYTF | TGTGCCAGCAGCTTGTTGGAGGGGAATGGCTACACCTTC | TRBJ1-2 | . | . | TRBV5-6
CAISSEPYEQYF | TGTGCCATCAGCTCTGAACCCTACGAGCAGTACTTC | TRBJ2-7 | . | . | TRBV10-3
CASSSGLAAYNEQFF | TGTGCCAGCAGCTCGGGACTAGCGGCTTACAATGAGCAGTTCTTC | TRBJ2-1 | . | TRBD2 | TRBV7-2
CASSATTGINEKLFF | TGTGCCAGCAGTGCCACCACAGGGATTAATGAAAAACTGTTTTTT | TRBJ1-4 | . | . | TRBV25-1
CASSYTTGRGRNTEAFF | TGTGCCAGCAGCTACACGACAGGGAGGGGGAGAAACACTGAAGCTTTCTTT | TRBJ1-1 | . | TRBD1 | TRBV28
CASSPRTSVGNIQYF | TGTGCCAGCAGCCCCCGTACTAGCGTCGGAAACATTCAGTACTTC | TRBJ2-4 | . | TRBD2 | TRBV7-2
CASSLTAGVDTQYF | TGCGCCAGCAGCTTGACAGCAGGGGTAGATACGCAGTATTTT | TRBJ2-3 | . | . | TRBV5-1
CASSFSVRMNTEAFF | TGTGCCAGCAGCTTCTCAGTCAGGATGAACACTGAAGCTTTCTTT | TRBJ1-1 | . | . | TRBV11-3
CASSLDRLAEAFF | TGTGCCAGCAGCTTAGATCGGTTGGCTGAAGCTTTCTTT | TRBJ1-1 | . | . | TRBV11-3
CAWSQRGNQPQHF | TGTGCCTGGAGTCAAAGGGGGAATCAGCCCCAGCATTTT | TRBJ1-5 | . | . | TRBV30
CASSLNTRQYYNEQFF | TGTGCCAGCAGTTTAAATACGAGACAGTATTACAATGAGCAGTTCTTC | TRBJ2-1 | . | . | TRBV27
CASSTTSGSVGDTQYF | TGTGCCAGCAGTACGACTAGCGGGAGCGTGGGTGATACGCAGTATTTT | TRBJ2-3 | . | TRBD2 | TRBV25-1
CASTENRDRTLF | TGTGCCAGCACCGAGAACCGGGACCGGACGCTCTTC | TRBJ2-1 | . | . | TRBV6-1
CASSNPGQSSGNTIYF | TGTGCCAGTAGTAACCCGGGACAATCGTCAGGAAACACCATATATTTT | TRBJ1-3 | . | . | TRBV19
CASSPQGLQETQYF | TGTGCCAGCTCACCACAGGGACTACAAGAGACCCAGTACTTC | TRBJ2-5 | . | TRBD2 | TRBV18
CAIRTDRAGDTGELFF | TGTGCCATCAGGACAGACAGGGCGGGTGACACCGGGGAGCTGTTTTTT | TRBJ2-2 | . | TRBD1 | TRBV10-3
CASSKEVRISQPQHF | TGTGCCAGCAGCAAAGAAGTAAGGATTAGTCAGCCCCAGCATTTT | TRBJ1-5 | . | . | TRBV21-1
CAISASGNEQFF | TGTGCCATCAGTGCCTCCGGGAATGAGCAGTTCTTC | TRBJ2-1 | . | . | TRBV10-3
CAWSSSGGEAFF | TGTGCCTGGAGTTCGTCAGGGGGGGAAGCTTTCTTT | TRBJ1-1 | few | TRBD1 | TRBV30
CASSEQGAFYGYTF | TGTGCCAGCAGTGAGCAGGGGGCATTTTATGGCTACACCTTC | TRBJ1-2 | . | TRBD1 | TRBV2